The 9 T cell receptor beta chains given below trace back to one sample, sequenced in a study of T cells in Graves' hyperthyroidism and ophthalmopathy. Amplification of TCR beta CDR3 regions was performed using RNA transcripts as template. HTBI primers were the set used in a first-round RT-PCR of the TCR CDR3. TCRdb reprocessed the multiplex PCR reads with MiXCR, giving one entry per CDR3 protein. Counted here are around 420,000 distinct CDR3 sequences, roughly an eighth occurring once; the ten biggest clones make up 5% to 6%. Sequencing was done on a sample of blood. These receptors all stem from a woman between 18 and 29 years old with Graves' hyperthyroidism.

V and J are TRBV7-9 and TRBJ2-5, with a possible D match to TRBD2 (7 bases). CDR1 and CDR2 from the germline V gene are SEHNR and FQNEAQ (reference sequence). Trimming stripped 5 bases from V and 1 base from J, with 14 bases between. This CDR3 contains 15 residues. In nucleotides, the CDR3 is TGTGCCAGCAGCCCCCGTGGGGGGGCCCAAGAGACCCAGTACTTC. Translated, it gives CASSPRGGAQETQYF.

V usage is TRBV19 and J usage is TRBJ2-1; 11 bases match TRBD2. The DNA end is a closer match to TRBJ2-7, so the J assignment may be wrong. CDR1 is LNHDA and CDR2 is SQIVND in the germline V gene (reference sequence). The CDR3 spans 14 residues. The DNA for the CDR3 is TGTGCCAGCGCCGGGACTAGCGGTACCAATGAGCAGTACTTC. It yields the protein CASAGTSGTNEQYF.

This clonotype was recorded only once. The rearrangement links TRBV5-6 to TRBJ2-2; perhaps D is TRBD1 or TRBD2 (5 bases each). This CDR3 is 15 amino acids long. V lost 4 bases, J lost 1 base, and 11 bases lay in between. Germline loops: CDR1 SGHDT, CDR2 YYEEEE. The DNA for the CDR3 is TGTGCCAGCAGCCCAGGGACCCTGAACACCGGGGAGCTGTTTTTT. Amino acid sequence: CASSPGTLNTGELFF. The full variable domain, rest sourced from reference TRBV5-6 and TRBJ2-2, is DAGVTQSPTHLIKTRGQQVTLRCSPKSGHDTVSWYQQALGQGPQFIFQYYEEEERQRGNFPDRFSGHQFPNYSSELNVNALLLGDSALYLCASSPGTLNTGELFFGEGSRLTVL.

This clonotype was recorded many times. This chain joins TRBV6-1 and TRBJ2-1; 7 bases align to TRBD2. Germline CDR1 reads MNHNS; CDR2 reads SASEGT. Trimming removed 2 bases from V and 6 bases from J; junction bases left unmatched: 10. This CDR3 spans 16 amino acids. CDR3 amino acids: CASSELGGSRPNEQFF. The DNA for the CDR3 is TGTGCCAGCAGTGAATTGGGCGGGAGTCGCCCCAATGAGCAGTTCTTC.

This clonotype was recorded once. The chain is built from TRBV19 and TRBJ2-2; no clear D. Trimming removed 8 bases at V and 1 base at J, with 8 bases between. CDR3 size: 13 residues. The V gene's germline CDR1 is LNHDA and CDR2 SQIVND (reference sequence). The CDR3 is CASWARNTGELFF. The CDR3 bases are TGTGCCAGTTGGGCTAGGAACACCGGGGAGCTGTTTTTT.

This clonotype was counted at least ten times. This chain connects TRBV3-1 to TRBJ2-7, with 7 bases matching TRBD1. J lost 0 bases, V lost 5 bases, and 7 bases had no gene match. Germline V gives CDR1 LGHDT, CDR2 YNNKEL (reference sequence). CDR3 length: 15 residues. CDR3 region: CASSVRWDSSYEQYF. CDR3 sequence (DNA): TGTGCCAGCAGCGTCCGCTGGGACAGCTCCTACGAGCAGTACTTC.

This clonotype has just a few counts. The J gene is TRBJ2-6, the V gene TRBV5-1, with 14 bases that match TRBD2. Germline V gene data show CDR1 as SGHRS and CDR2 as YFSETQ. The trim removed 2 bases at V and 2 bases at J, leaving 9 bases unmatched. The CDR3 spans 20 residues. The CDR3 region is CASSFNGLAGGSAGANVLTF. CDR3 nucleotides: TGCGCCAGCAGCTTCAACGGACTAGCGGGAGGCTCGGCTGGGGCCAACGTCCTGACTTTC.

Many counts were recorded for this clonotype. V gene TRBV12-3 or TRBV12-4 combines with J gene TRBJ1-5; D may be TRBD1 (5 bases). The CDR3 is made up of 14 amino acids. Trimming took off 4 bases at V and 0 bases at J, with 7 bases between the two ends. The CDR3 loop is CASSSGISNQPQHF. The CDR3 DNA sequence: TGTGCCAGCAGTTCAGGGATTAGCAATCAGCCCCAGCATTTT.

At least ten counts were recorded for this clonotype. The chain is built from TRBV7-8 and TRBJ2-1; 10 nucleotides match TRBD2. With 1 base clipped from V and 7 bases from J, the junction kept 1 base outside the gene matches. Germline V gives CDR1 SGHVS, CDR2 FQNEAQ. This CDR3 comprises 14 residues. CDR3 sequence (DNA): TGTGCCAGCAGCTTAGGTAGCGGGGGGAATGAGCAGTTCTTC. Translated, it gives CASSLGSGGNEQFF.